This T cell receptor beta chain was captured by sequencing in a study of long-term antiretroviral therapy in people with HIV. They ran version v3.0 of the immunoSEQ assay at survey level. Sequencing was performed with immunoSEQ multiplex PCR; in TCRdb, only in-frame clones are kept and a portion is missing. The sample includes 25,000 to 35,000 clones, 95% of them seen just once. Germline-derived CDR1 and CDR2 are SGHRS and YFSETQ. V dropped 0 bases and J dropped 3; count of bases not matched to a gene: 1. The CDR3 extends over 15 amino acids. Overall study findings and caveats: HIV repertoires covered narrower CDR3 length ranges than controls did.

Sampling of each donor yielded at least one pre-ART PBMC sample and at least two post-ART PBMC samples. Notes on this clone: What it recognizes is unknown.

This receptor was taken from a man aged 30-40 years with HIV. The source was unsorted PBMCs, collected 5.3 years after starting antiretroviral therapy. The chain joins TRBV5-1 to TRBJ1-4; TRBD1 matches 8 bases. The CDR3 region is CASSLAQGANEKLFF. The DNA of the CDR3 is TGCGCCAGCAGCTTGGCACAGGGGGCTAATGAAAAACTGTTTTTT. Looking up the rest from reference TRBV5-1 and TRBJ1-4 gives the full variable domain: KAGVTQTPRYLIKTRGQQVTLSCSPISGHRSVSWYQQTPGQGLQFLFEYFSETQRNKGNFPGRFSGRQFSNSRSEMNVSTLELGDSALYLCASSLAQGANEKLFFGSGTQLSVL.